The entry below describes one T cell receptor beta chain. Participants were aged roughly 18 to 90 years, lived in under 30 US areas, and enrolled virtually. Allocation to cohorts depended on clinical history reported by the participants. Cohort 3 donors were reported recovered after two negative PCRs, clearance, or symptom resolution. This sample is drawn from a study of blood T cell repertoires in COVID-19. V was trimmed by 0 bases and J by 1 base, leaving 11 bases between them. CDR1 SGHRS and CDR2 YFSETQ come from the germline V gene. CDR3 length equals 15 residues. Authors' processing steps: Reference gene primers were amplified, and this amplification served to estimate nucleated cell counts. Clones were read by immunoSEQ multiplex PCR, and TCRdb kept only the in-frame ones, dropping some. The V and J calls and clone size come from that table; D and trimming were worked out from the DNA. This table has roughly 250,000 clones, 85% to 90% appearing once.

The chain combines TRBV5-1 with TRBJ2-7; a possible D gene is TRBD2 (5 bases). The sample was PBMCs or T cells enriched from blood (not recorded which). This receptor was identified in a woman in her fifties or sixties who had recovered from COVID-19. The CDR3 reads CASSLVGLVSYEQYF. Here the CDR3 DNA reads TGCGCCAGCAGCTTGGTCGGACTGGTTTCCTACGAGCAGTACTTC.